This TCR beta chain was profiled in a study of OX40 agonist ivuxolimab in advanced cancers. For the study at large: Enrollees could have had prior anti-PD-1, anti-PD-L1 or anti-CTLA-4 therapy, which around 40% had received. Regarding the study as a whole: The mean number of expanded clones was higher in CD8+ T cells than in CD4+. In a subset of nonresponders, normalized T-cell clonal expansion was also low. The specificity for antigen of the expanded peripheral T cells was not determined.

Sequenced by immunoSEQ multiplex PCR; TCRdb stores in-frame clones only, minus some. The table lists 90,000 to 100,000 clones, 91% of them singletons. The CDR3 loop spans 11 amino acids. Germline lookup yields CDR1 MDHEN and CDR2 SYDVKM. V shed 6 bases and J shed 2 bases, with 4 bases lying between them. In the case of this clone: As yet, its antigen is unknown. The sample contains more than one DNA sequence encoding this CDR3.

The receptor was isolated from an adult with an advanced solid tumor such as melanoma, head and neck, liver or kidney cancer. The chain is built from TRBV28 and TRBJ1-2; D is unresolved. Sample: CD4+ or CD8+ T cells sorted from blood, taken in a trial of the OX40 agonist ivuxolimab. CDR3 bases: TGTGCCAGCAGGGGGAACTATGGCTACACCTTC. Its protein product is CASRGNYGYTF.